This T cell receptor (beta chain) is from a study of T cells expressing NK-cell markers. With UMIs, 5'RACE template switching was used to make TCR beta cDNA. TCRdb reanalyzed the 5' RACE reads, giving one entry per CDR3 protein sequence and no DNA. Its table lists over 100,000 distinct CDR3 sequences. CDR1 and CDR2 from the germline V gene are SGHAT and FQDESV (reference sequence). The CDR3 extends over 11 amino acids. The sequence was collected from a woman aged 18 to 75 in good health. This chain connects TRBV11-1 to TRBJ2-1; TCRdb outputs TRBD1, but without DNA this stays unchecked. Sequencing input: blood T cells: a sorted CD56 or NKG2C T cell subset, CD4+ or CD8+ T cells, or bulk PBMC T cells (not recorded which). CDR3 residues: CASGGGNEQFF. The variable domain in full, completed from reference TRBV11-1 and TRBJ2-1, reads EAEVAQSPRYKITEKSQAVAFWCDPISGHATLYWYRQILGQGPELLVQFQDESVVDDSQLPKDRFSAERLKGVDSTLKIQPAELGDSAMYLCASGGGNEQFFGPGTRLTVL.